A single sample gave rise to the 24 T cell receptor beta chains below, sequenced in a study of T cell responses to AZD1222 COVID-19 vaccine. Sequencing was performed with immunoSEQ multiplex PCR; in TCRdb, only in-frame clones are kept and a portion is missing. The profile shows 60,000 to 90,000 clones, about 83% of them singletons. Sequencing was performed on peripheral blood, taken 28 days after the second dose of the MenACWY control vaccine. The receptor source for this set is an adult who received the MenACWY meningococcal vaccine as a control.

V and J are TRBV5-4 and TRBJ1-1, with 9 bases identical to TRBD1. J gave up 0 bases and V 7 bases, and 4 bases lay outside the gene matches. This CDR3 is 14 amino acids long. Germline V gene lookup returns CDR1 SGHNT and CDR2 YYREEE (reference sequence). The CDR3 coding sequence is TGTGCCAGCGGACGGACAGGGGTGAACACTGAAGCTTTCTTT. Protein sequence: CASGRTGVNTEAFF.

The chain recombines TRBV10-3 with TRBJ1-3, with 8 bases that match TRBD1. This CDR3 is 13 amino acids long. Trimming cost V 8 bases and J 4 bases; bases outside gene matches: 4. The germline V gene encodes CDR1 ENHRY and CDR2 SYGVKD. The CDR3 DNA sequence: TGTGCCATCCGAGGGGACAGGGGAAACACCATATATTTT. It codes for CAIRGDRGNTIYF.

The chain's CDR3 is CASSTQGAGTEAFF. In nucleotides, the CDR3 is TGTGCCAGCAGCACACAGGGGGCGGGCACTGAAGCTTTCTTT. The chain couples TRBV7-9 to TRBJ1-1; 9 bases match TRBD1. The junction had 5 bases not matched to a gene; V was cut back by 5 bases and J by 4 bases. CDR3 length: 14 residues. The V gene's germline CDR1 is SEHNR and CDR2 FQNEAQ (reference sequence).

This clone was recorded only once. V usage is TRBV27 and J usage is TRBJ2-1, with 8 nucleotides matching TRBD2. With V trimmed by 5 bases and J by 8 bases, 11 bases remained unmatched. The CDR3 consists of 15 residues. Germline loops: CDR1 MNHEY, CDR2 SMNVEV (reference sequence). Written as DNA, the CDR3 is TGTGCCAGCAGTCCGGCATCGGGGGGGCCAGATGAGCAGTTCTTC. Translation gives CASSPASGGPDEQFF.

Only one count was recorded for this clone. The gene calls are TRBV29-1 and TRBJ2-5; weak D call: TRBD1 (6 bases). Germline values: CDR1 SQVTM, CDR2 ANQGSEA. The CDR3 has 13 residues. Trimming cost V 5 bases and J 1 base, with 11 bases left between them. The CDR3 spells CSVIGQLQETQYF. CDR3 DNA sequence: TGCAGCGTTATCGGACAGCTCCAAGAGACCCAGTACTTC.

V usage is TRBV6-2 or TRBV6-3 and J usage is TRBJ2-2; 8 bases align to TRBD2. Germline V CDR1 and CDR2: MNHEY, SVGEGT. The CDR3 totals 15 residues. Trimming at V came to 6 bases and at J to 7 bases, leaving 10 bases not matched to a gene. The CDR3 sequence is CASSFSGTQSGELFF. The CDR3 DNA reads as TGTGCCAGCAGCTTTAGCGGGACCCAGAGCGGGGAGCTGTTTTTT.

This clone was seen more than once but under ten times. V gene TRBV6-5 combines with J gene TRBJ1-3; D call uncertain. The CDR3 has 15 amino acids. Trimming pared 6 bases from V and 0 bases from J, leaving 12 bases between. Germline CDR1 MNHEY, CDR2 SVGAGI. The DNA for the CDR3 is TGTGCCAGCAGACCCTATAAGAGCTCTGGAAACACCATATATTTT. Protein: CASRPYKSSGNTIYF.

This chain connects TRBV27 to TRBJ1-3; TRBD1 matches 9 bases. Per the germline V gene, CDR1 is MNHEY and CDR2 is SMNVEV (reference sequence). The CDR3 is made up of 14 amino acids. The junction had 11 bases not matched to a gene; V was cut back by 9 bases and J by 8 bases. The CDR3 sequence is CASRTGGKVDTIYF. The CDR3 nucleotides are TGTGCCAGTCGCACAGGGGGCAAGGTAGACACCATATATTTT.

The genes are TRBV28 and TRBJ1-2, with D perhaps TRBD1 (5 bases). V lost 5 bases to trimming and J lost 2 bases, with 12 bases between them. This CDR3 comprises 14 residues. Per the germline V gene, CDR1 is MDHEN and CDR2 is SYDVKM. In DNA, the CDR3 is TGTGCCAGCAGTGGCCCCGCAGGGAACTATGGCTACACCTTC. Its translation is CASSGPAGNYGYTF.

The rearrangement uses TRBV18 and TRBJ2-1, with TRBD2 as a possible D gene (5 bases). This CDR3 is built from 12 residues. Germline CDR1 reads KGHSH; CDR2 reads LQKENI. The ends were cut back, 11 bases at V and 4 bases at J, with 12 bases in the middle. CDR3 DNA sequence: TGTGCCGGCGGCCGGGGATACAATGAGCAGTTCTTC. It specifies CAGGRGYNEQFF.

The chain links TRBV10-3 to TRBJ1-5; D not certain. CDR3 length equals 13 residues. The germline V gene encodes CDR1 ENHRY and CDR2 SYGVKD. Deletions cut 3 bases from V and 3 bases from J, with 6 bases between. This CDR3 reads CAISDGDNQPQHF. The DNA for the CDR3 is TGTGCCATCAGTGACGGGGACAATCAGCCCCAGCATTTT.

The chain employs TRBV2 and TRBJ2-7; D assignment may be TRBD1 or TRBD2 (5 bases each). Germline V gives CDR1 SNHLY, CDR2 FYNNEI. Trimming left V 7 bases short and J 1 base short, with 14 bases between. This CDR3 comprises 14 residues. The CDR3 loop is CASTEGAGSYEQYF. The CDR3, as DNA: TGTGCCAGCACCGAGGGTGCAGGGTCCTACGAGCAGTACTTC.

This chain links TRBV29-1 with TRBJ2-7, with a possible D match to TRBD2 (5 bases). Between the trimmed V and J ends, which lost 4 bases and 5 bases, there was a span of 15 bases. The CDR3 sequence is 13 residues long. Germline V gene lookup returns CDR1 SQVTM and CDR2 ANQGSEA. The chain's CDR3 is CSVVISVGHEQYF. As DNA, the CDR3 is TGCAGCGTTGTTATTAGCGTTGGTCACGAGCAGTACTTC.

This rearrangement joins TRBV19 to TRBJ2-1; possible D gene TRBD1, 6 bases. The ends were cut back, 5 bases at V and 6 bases at J, with 17 bases in the middle. Germline loops: CDR1 LNHDA, CDR2 SQIVND (reference sequence). This CDR3 has 15 residues. The CDR3 protein is CASSASGTHINEQFF. The CDR3 nucleotides are TGTGCCAGTAGTGCCTCCGGGACACACATCAATGAGCAGTTCTTC.

The chain combines TRBV3-1 (or the pseudogene TRBV3-2) with TRBJ1-3; D is possibly TRBD1 (6 bases). CDR3 size: 17 residues. The germline V gene has CDR1 LGHDT and CDR2 YNNKEL (reference sequence). V lost 3 bases and J 4 bases, leaving 19 bases between the germline ends. This CDR3 is CASSHPRAGGSGNTIYF. The DNA of the CDR3 is TGTGCCAGCAGCCATCCGCGAGCTGGGGGCTCCGGAAACACCATATATTTT.

The CDR3 protein is CAWSVWSGTNEQYF. The CDR3 DNA reads as TGTGCCTGGAGTGTGTGGTCCGGGACAAATGAGCAGTACTTC. The V gene is TRBV30, the J gene TRBJ2-7; possibly TRBD1 for D (6 bases). Germline V gene lookup returns CDR1 GTSNPN and CDR2 SVGIG (reference sequence). V lost 0 bases and J lost 7, with 16 bases in between. The CDR3 spans 14 residues.

The chain has TRBV2 and TRBJ1-1, with D possibly TRBD1 on 5 matching bases. Trimming pared 4 bases from V and 1 base from J, leaving 13 bases between. This CDR3 contains 15 residues. Germline V gene data show CDR1 as SNHLY and CDR2 as FYNNEI. Here the CDR3 reads CASSAESGGNTEAFF. The CDR3 nucleotides are TGTGCCAGCAGTGCAGAGTCCGGGGGGAACACTGAAGCTTTCTTT.

This clone has only a few counts. The genes are TRBV6-1 and TRBJ1-1; TRBD1 agrees at 7 bases. The CDR3 is 17 residues long. Looked up from germline, CDR1 is MNHNS and CDR2 is SASEGT. Trimming cost V 2 bases and J 4 bases; bases outside gene matches: 13. Here the CDR3 reads CASSEHMTGIGVTEAFF. In DNA, the CDR3 is TGTGCCAGCAGTGAACATATGACAGGGATCGGGGTCACTGAAGCTTTCTTT.

About this clone: Relative to the germline gene, one junction end is altered; a read error may explain this. The chain combines TRBV19 with TRBJ1-5, with D hard to call. The CDR3 runs to 12 residues. Germline CDR1 LNHDA, CDR2 SQIVND (reference sequence). CDR3 sequence reads: CASSIINRPQHF. The CDR3 nucleotides read TGTGCCAGTAGTATCATCAATCGGCCCCAGCATTTT. Based on the CDR3 plus reference TRBV19 and TRBJ1-5, the full variable domain is DGGITQSPKYLFRKEGQNVTLSCEQNLNHDAMYWYRQDPGQGLRLIYYSQIVNDFQKGDIAEGYSVSREKKESFPLTVTSAQKNPTAFYLCASSIINRPQHFGDGTRLSIL.

This clone showed up just once. The chain joins TRBV24-1 to TRBJ2-1, with a tentative D call TRBD2 (6 bases). The CDR3 totals 15 residues. CDR1 KGHDR and CDR2 SFDVKD come from the germline V gene. Deletions cut 4 bases from V and 10 bases from J, with 19 bases between. The CDR3 DNA is TGTGCCACCAGTGACCCCGGGACTGGCATTAAGGAGCAGTTCTTC. This encodes CATSDPGTGIKEQFF.

This chain joins TRBV18 and TRBJ1-2; D is unresolved. Germline loops: CDR1 KGHSH, CDR2 LQKENI. The CDR3 totals 13 residues. The V end lost 2 bases, the J end lost 1 base, and 5 bases lay between the germline ends. As DNA, the CDR3 is TGTGCCAGCTCACCAAAAAGTAACTATGGCTACACCTTC. It specifies CASSPKSNYGYTF.

Written as DNA, the CDR3 is TGTGCCAGCAGCCAAGACCGGACAGGGGTAGGGGGCTACACCTTC. Translated, it gives CASSQDRTGVGGYTF. The gene calls are TRBV14 and TRBJ1-2; 9 bases agree with TRBD1. V shed 0 bases, J shed 8 bases, and the junction held 7 bases outside the gene matches. This CDR3 spans 15 amino acids. Germline CDR1 and CDR2: SGHDN and FVKESK.

The chain combines TRBV6-5 with TRBJ1-6; maybe TRBD1 (6 bases). Germline values: CDR1 MNHEY, CDR2 SVGAGI. The CDR3 loop spans 15 amino acids. Trimming pared 6 bases from V and 2 bases from J, leaving 11 bases between. The CDR3 DNA sequence: TGTGCCAGCAGCCGTGACAGGCCCTATAATTCACCCCTCCACTTT. Translated, it gives CASSRDRPYNSPLHF.

This sequence joins TRBV5-1 and TRBJ1-2; 7 positions match TRBD1. The CDR3 runs to 13 residues. Germline CDR1 and CDR2: SGHRS and YFSETQ. V shed 1 base and J 7 bases; nucleotides not matched to a gene: 4. This chain's CDR3 is CASSLSGTAGYTF. The CDR3 DNA sequence: TGCGCCAGCAGCTTGTCCGGGACAGCTGGCTACACCTTC.